A single sample is the source of the 21 T cell receptor beta chains below, sequenced in a study of T cells in Graves' hyperthyroidism and ophthalmopathy. The TCR beta CDR3 regions underwent amplification using RNA transcripts as the source. First-round RT-PCR of the TCR CDR3 relied on the HTBI primer set. TCRdb re-analysed the multiplex PCR reads in MiXCR, keeping a single row per CDR3 protein. The data contain roughly 530,000 distinct CDR3 sequences, 15% to 20% of them singletons. Sequenced: blood. These receptors came from a woman between 18 and 30 years old with Graves' ophthalmopathy.

The sample holds many counts of this clonotype. The genes are TRBV4-1 and TRBJ2-3, with 10 positions matching TRBD1. Germline CDR1 MGHRA, CDR2 YSYEKL. J lost 4 bases, V lost 4 bases, and 8 bases had no gene match. This CDR3 region has 16 residues. CDR3 protein: CASSRWGQGFADTQYF. CDR3 DNA sequence: TGCGCCAGCAGCCGGTGGGGACAGGGGTTCGCAGATACGCAGTATTTT.

In this sample, this clonotype turned up many times. The V and J genes are TRBV2 and TRBJ1-2; TRBD1 is a possible D gene (6 bases). V dropped 0 bases and J dropped 3 bases, with 8 bases sitting between them. The CDR3 has 14 residues. The V gene's germline CDR1 is SNHLY and CDR2 FYNNEI. The CDR3 spells CASSEAGTHYGYTF. The CDR3 coding sequence is TGTGCCAGCAGTGAAGCTGGGACACACTATGGCTACACCTTC.

This clonotype came up many times. The chain is built from TRBV5-1 and TRBJ2-7, with D uncertain. The CDR3 extends over 15 amino acids. V lost 3 bases and J lost 2, with 15 bases in between. Germline V gene lookup returns CDR1 SGHRS and CDR2 YFSETQ. The CDR3 DNA reads as TGCGCCAGCAGCTCGACCGACCGAGTAACCTACGAGCAGTACTTC. This sequence encodes CASSSTDRVTYEQYF.

A single count supports this clonotype. The chain combines TRBV3-1 with TRBJ1-2; D is unclear. Germline lookup yields CDR1 LGHDT and CDR2 YNNKEL (reference sequence). With 1 base removed from V and 2 bases from J, the gap between germline ends came to 8 bases. This CDR3 contains 14 residues. The CDR3 reads CASSQVSANYGYTF. The CDR3 coding sequence is TGTGCCAGCAGCCAAGTATCGGCCAACTATGGCTACACCTTC.

This clonotype was seen ten or more times. The CDR3 nucleotides read TGTGCCAGCTCAAAGATGAAGGACACAGGGAATGAAAAACTGTTTTTT. Amino acid sequence: CASSKMKDTGNEKLFF. V gene TRBV18 combines with J gene TRBJ1-4, with TRBD1 as a possible D gene (6 bases). CDR3 length: 16 amino acids. Trimming took off 5 bases at V and 5 bases at J, with 18 bases between the two ends. Germline CDR1 and CDR2: KGHSH and LQKENI.

Many counts were recorded for this clonotype. The chain recombines TRBV2 with TRBJ1-2; D uncertain. The CDR3 has 13 residues. Trimming removed 4 bases at V and 4 bases at J, with 10 bases between. Germline-derived CDR1 and CDR2 are SNHLY and FYNNEI. The CDR3 loop is CASSARQIYGYTF. The CDR3 nucleotides are TGTGCCAGCAGTGCTCGGCAGATCTATGGCTACACCTTC.

This clonotype has only a few counts. The genes are TRBV10-3 and TRBJ2-2, with 14 bases that match TRBD2. CDR1 is ENHRY, CDR2 SYGVKD, per germline. The V segment lost 3 bases and the J segment 4 bases; nucleotides outside the gene matches: 13. The CDR3 spans 20 residues. The CDR3: CAISDVRRLAGGPSTGELFF. CDR3 bases: TGTGCCATCAGTGACGTCAGACGACTAGCGGGGGGGCCTAGCACCGGGGAGCTGTTTTTT.

The gene calls are TRBV7-2 and TRBJ2-7; 8 bases agree with TRBD1. The germline CDR1 and CDR2 sequences are SGHTA and FQGNSA. V lost 5 bases and J lost 4; bases outside the gene matches: 4. This CDR3 is built from 13 residues. The CDR3 here is CASSADRGYEQYF. CDR3 DNA sequence: TGTGCCAGCAGCGCAGACAGGGGATACGAGCAGTACTTC.

The chain joins TRBV9 to TRBJ2-5; 9 bases agree with TRBD1. The germline V gene has CDR1 SGDLS and CDR2 YYNGEE. This CDR3 is built from 15 residues. V lost 4 bases, J lost 5 bases, and 9 bases stayed unmatched. CDR3 bases: TGTGCCAGCAGCTCACCACAGGGGGCTGGGGAGACCCAGTACTTC. It codes for CASSSPQGAGETQYF.

The V and J genes are TRBV3-2 and TRBJ2-5; TRBD2 is taken as the D call from the table, unchecked against the DNA. TRBV3-2 is recorded as a pseudogene. The CDR3 is 18 amino acids. CDR3 DNA: TGTGCCAGCAGCCCATACCCGGGACTAGCGGGAGAACAAGAGACCCAGTACTTC. Translated, it gives CASSPYPGLAGEQETQYF.

This clonotype showed up many times. The rearrangement joins TRBV7-9 to TRBJ2-7; 9 bases align to TRBD1. Germline V gives CDR1 SEHNR, CDR2 FQNEAQ (reference sequence). The CDR3 covers 12 residues. Losses at the gene ends were 6 bases for V and 5 bases for J; bases not matched to a gene: 2. CDR3 amino acids: CASSWDRDEQYF. In DNA, the CDR3 is TGTGCCAGCAGTTGGGACAGGGACGAGCAGTACTTC.

V usage is TRBV12-3 or TRBV12-4 and J usage is TRBJ2-1; TRBD2 is a possible D gene (5 bases). V was cut by 6 bases and J by 4 bases, with 19 bases left in between. This CDR3 comprises 16 residues. In DNA, the CDR3 is TGTGCCAGCAGGCCGACTACTAGATTCCAGTACAATGAGCAGTTCTTC. This codes for CASRPTTRFQYNEQFF.

This clonotype was found a few times. V is TRBV5-1 and J is TRBJ1-6; D is unclear. Germline CDR1 is SGHRS and CDR2 is YFSETQ. CDR3 length: 16 amino acids. V shed 0 bases and J shed 6 bases, with 13 bases lying between them. The CDR3 sequence is CASSLAGGLTNSPLHF. The CDR3 region has the DNA TGCGCCAGCAGCTTGGCCGGAGGACTAACTAATTCACCCCTCCACTTT.

The chain joins TRBV4-1 to TRBJ1-1, with D hard to call. The ends were cut back, 1 base at V and 1 base at J, with 7 bases in the middle. The germline V gene has CDR1 MGHRA and CDR2 YSYEKL. The CDR3 is made up of 14 amino acids. The CDR3, as DNA: TGCGCCAGCAGCCAAGTTACGGGGAACACTGAAGCTTTCTTT. This encodes CASSQVTGNTEAFF.

This clonotype has a handful of counts. The chain joins TRBV25-1 to TRBJ1-4; TRBD1 aligns across 7 bases. Germline CDR1 is MGHDK and CDR2 is SYGVNS. This CDR3 spans 17 amino acids. The ends lost 6 bases at V and 0 bases at J; junction bases unmatched: 10. The CDR3 nucleotides read TGTGCCAGCAGCCCGAATATAGGACAGGCAACTAATGAAAAACTGTTTTTT. It yields the protein CASSPNIGQATNEKLFF.

The chain is built from TRBV7-2 and TRBJ2-7; D may correspond to TRBD1 or TRBD2 (5 bases each). Per the germline V gene, CDR1 is SGHTA and CDR2 is FQGNSA. Trimming stripped 5 bases from V and 7 bases from J, with 15 bases between. The CDR3 length is 13 residues. In nucleotides, the CDR3 is TGTGCCAGCAGCCCCACAGGCGAGGGGGAGCAGTACTTC. It specifies CASSPTGEGEQYF.

This clonotype came up many times. The chain is built from TRBV20-1 and TRBJ2-7, with 7 bases lining up with TRBD2. V was pared by 8 bases and J by 1 base, with 8 bases of the junction left unmatched. This CDR3 is built from 13 residues. Germline V gives CDR1 DFQATT, CDR2 SNEGSKA (reference sequence). In DNA form, the CDR3 reads TGCAGTAGCCTAGCGGTTATATCCTACGAGCAGTACTTC. Its translation: CSSLAVISYEQYF.

This clonotype was detected many times. This chain connects TRBV11-2 to TRBJ2-7; D possibly matches TRBD1 or TRBD2 (5 bases each). Per germline, CDR1 SGHAT and CDR2 FQNNGV. This CDR3 region has 16 residues. V dropped 4 bases and J dropped 0 bases, with 16 bases sitting between them. The CDR3 loop is CASSSRGPLSSYEQYF. The CDR3 nucleotides read TGTGCCAGCAGCTCCCGGGGACCCTTGAGCTCCTACGAGCAGTACTTC.

This clonotype has ten or more counts. This chain joins TRBV11-1 and TRBJ2-1, with TRBD2 as a possible D gene (6 bases). V dropped 5 bases and J dropped 7 bases, with 18 bases sitting between them. The CDR3 has 15 residues. Germline assignment: CDR1 SGHAT and CDR2 FQDESV (reference sequence). For the CDR3, the DNA is TGTGCCAGCAGCCTAGAGGAGGGTAGTGTAAATGAGCAGTTCTTC. Amino acids: CASSLEEGSVNEQFF.

In this sample, this clonotype turned up many times. The chain employs TRBV6-6 and TRBJ2-2, with D hard to call. The germline V and J ends were trimmed by 2 bases and 0 bases, with 4 bases remaining between them. The CDR3 runs to 14 residues. The V gene's germline CDR1 is MNHNY and CDR2 SVGAGI (reference sequence). The CDR3 reads CASSYQANTGELFF. CDR3 nucleotide sequence: TGTGCCAGCAGTTACCAGGCGAACACCGGGGAGCTGTTTTTT.

The table lists this clonotype with many counts. The chain is built from TRBV6-1 and TRBJ1-1, with D tentatively TRBD1 (5 bases). The V end lost 2 bases, the J end lost 4 bases, and 20 bases lay between the germline ends. The CDR3 consists of 17 residues. Germline CDR1 reads MNHNS; CDR2 reads SASEGT. The CDR3: CASSEMVRALGTTEAFF. DNA of the CDR3: TGTGCCAGCAGTGAAATGGTGCGGGCACTCGGGACCACTGAAGCTTTCTTT.